The entry below gives a single T cell receptor beta chain sequence along with its context. The antigen remains unidentified. The data belong to a study of OX40 agonist ivuxolimab in advanced cancers. TCRdb keeps only in-frame clones here, not all; method: immunoSEQ multiplex PCR. The repertoire holds 60,000 to 90,000 clones, with over 85% as singletons. The V end was cut by 4 bases, the J end by 7 bases, with 14 bases between. This CDR3 is 15 amino acids long. CDR1 and CDR2 from the germline V gene are SGHAT and FQNNGV. Study results and limitations: The study found among the lowest clonal expansion in partial responders at 0.1-3.0 mg/kg.

The source was CD4+ or CD8+ T cells sorted from blood, collected in a trial of the OX40 agonist ivuxolimab. The rearrangement links TRBV11-2 to TRBJ1-6, with D maybe TRBD1 (6 bases). The TCR comes from an adult with an advanced solid tumor such as melanoma, head and neck, liver or kidney cancer. Here the CDR3 DNA reads TGTGCCAGCAGCTCCCAGGGGAGATCAAATTCACCCCTCCACTTT. Encoded protein: CASSSQGRSNSPLHF.